The 11 T cell receptor beta chains reported below all come from one sample, sequenced in a study of T cell changes during pregnancy in multiple sclerosis. Sequencing was performed with immunoSEQ multiplex PCR; in TCRdb, only in-frame clones are kept and a portion is missing. Of tens of thousands of clones listed, around 89% are singletons. Sequencing was performed on CD4+ T cells from peripheral blood mononuclear cells, taken in the first trimester of pregnancy. Receptors originate from a female donor with multiple sclerosis, enrolled in a pregnancy study.

The chain recombines TRBV19 with TRBJ1-3, with 9 bases fitting TRBD1. The CDR3 has 17 amino acids. Germline V gene sequence: CDR1 LNHDA, CDR2 SQIVND (reference sequence). V was pared by 7 bases and J by 0 bases, with 10 bases of the junction left unmatched. The CDR3 loop reads CASIDTGTGYSGNTIYF. DNA for the CDR3: TGTGCCAGTATCGATACCGGGACAGGGTACTCTGGAAACACCATATATTTT.

The J gene is TRBJ2-1, the V gene TRBV5-4; D ambiguous. The V gene lost 0 bases and the J gene lost 5 bases, with 6 bases spanning the gap. Germline V gene data show CDR1 as SGHNT and CDR2 as YYREEE (reference sequence). The CDR3 contains 13 residues. CDR3: CASSLVSHNEQFF. The CDR3 DNA sequence: TGTGCCAGCAGCTTGGTTTCTCACAATGAGCAGTTCTTC.

This clone was picked up a small number of times. The chain is built from TRBV30 and TRBJ1-4; D possibly corresponds to TRBD1 (6 bases). The ends were cut back, 1 base at V and 7 bases at J, with 13 bases in the middle. CDR1 is GTSNPN and CDR2 is SVGIG in the germline V gene (reference sequence). This CDR3 region has 14 residues. CDR3 loop: CAWSGEGGGEKLFF. Written as DNA, the CDR3 is TGTGCCTGGAGTGGGGAGGGGGGCGGTGAAAAACTGTTTTTT. The entire variable domain, with the rest obtained from reference TRBV30 and TRBJ1-4, is as follows: SQTIHQWPATLVQPVGSPLSLECTVEGTSNPNLYWYRQAAGRGLQLLFYSVGIGQISSEVPQNLSASRPQDRQFILSSKKLLLSDSGFYLCAWSGEGGGEKLFFGSGTQLSVL.

The V gene is TRBV6-1, the J gene TRBJ2-5; 7 bases line up with TRBD2. The CDR3 has 14 residues. Losses at the gene ends were 6 bases for V and 5 bases for J; bases not matched to a gene: 9. CDR1 MNHNS and CDR2 SASEGT come from the germline V gene. The CDR3 DNA reads TGTGCCAGCAGCGTCCTTCGGGGAGGGGAGACCCAGTACTTC. Its protein product is CASSVLRGGETQYF.

The chain has TRBV5-1 and TRBJ1-6, with no clear D. V lost 0 bases to trimming and J lost 5 bases, with 6 bases between them. CDR3 length equals 14 residues. Germline loops: CDR1 SGHRS, CDR2 YFSETQ. CDR3 region: CASSLGQDNSPLHF. CDR3 DNA: TGCGCCAGCAGCTTGGGGCAGGATAATTCACCCCTCCACTTT.

This sequence joins TRBV10-3 and TRBJ1-1; D is undetermined. Germline lookup yields CDR1 ENHRY and CDR2 SYGVKD. The V end lost 3 bases, the J end lost 4 bases, and 18 bases lay between the germline ends. CDR3 size: 16 residues. The CDR3 nucleotides read TGTGCCATCAGTGATATGCAGGTGACCGTGGTCACTGAAGCTTTCTTT. This translates into CAISDMQVTVVTEAFF.

The rearrangement joins TRBV7-2 to TRBJ2-3, with D possibly matching TRBD1 (5 bases). Trimming took 6 bases from V and 0 from J, leaving 16 bases between them. The CDR3 totals 16 residues. CDR1 is SGHTA and CDR2 is FQGNSA in the germline V gene. CDR3 bases: TGTGCCAGCAGTTGGGGCGGTGCAGGGAGCACAGATACGCAGTATTTT. Translation: CASSWGGAGSTDTQYF. Together with reference TRBV7-2 and TRBJ2-3, the CDR3 gives the full variable domain: GAGVSQSPSNKVTEKGKDVELRCDPISGHTALYWYRQSLGQGLEFLIYFQGNSAPDKSGLPSDRFSAERTGGSVSTLTIQRTQQEDSAVYLCASSWGGAGSTDTQYFGPGTRLTVL.

The rearrangement joins TRBV6-1 to TRBJ1-5, with TRBD1 as a possible D gene (6 bases). Per the germline V gene, CDR1 is MNHNS and CDR2 is SASEGT. CDR3 length equals 15 residues. V dropped 1 base and J dropped 7 bases, with 14 bases sitting between them. The CDR3 nucleotides read TGTGCCAGCAGTGAAGGTACAGGGAGGGGGCAGCCCCAGCATTTT. This gives the protein CASSEGTGRGQPQHF.

This chain connects TRBV7-8 to TRBJ2-1, with 13 bases aligning to TRBD2. The CDR3 has 21 amino acids. Germline CDR1 and CDR2: SGHVS and FQNEAQ. J lost 8 bases, V lost 2 bases, and 21 bases had no gene match. The CDR3: CASSLRPGTSGNFLFIDEQFF. The CDR3 DNA reads as TGTGCCAGCAGCTTAAGGCCGGGGACTAGCGGGAACTTTTTATTTATTGATGAGCAGTTCTTC.

The chain links TRBV21-1 to TRBJ1-5; the table's TRBD1 call for D was not verified on the DNA. TRBV21-1 is a known pseudogene. The CDR3 spans 15 residues. CDR3 bases: TGTGCCAGCAGCAAAGGGAGGACAGGGTTCCAGCCCCAGCATTTT. Its protein is CASSKGRTGFQPQHF.

The rearrangement links TRBV5-1 to TRBJ2-1; no reliable D call. Germline CDR1 SGHRS, CDR2 YFSETQ. V lost 0 bases, J lost 1 base, and 8 bases lay in between. The CDR3 totals 15 residues. Here the CDR3 reads CASSLVPGSYNEQFF. In nucleotides, the CDR3 is TGCGCCAGCAGCTTGGTACCGGGTTCCTACAATGAGCAGTTCTTC.